This T cell receptor (beta chain) was captured in a study of blood T cell repertoires in COVID-19. Germline V gives CDR1 MDHEN, CDR2 SYDVKM. V lost 7 bases to trimming and J lost 2 bases; unmatched junction nucleotides: 9. This CDR3 spans 15 amino acids. Profiled with immunoSEQ multiplex PCR; TCRdb holds only in-frame clones, not every one. The sample has 150,000 to 200,000 clones; over 75% are singletons. In assigning cohorts, the study relied on participant-reported clinical history. The sample comprised PBMCs or T cells enriched from blood (not recorded which). The chain uses TRBV28 and TRBJ1-2, with TRBD1 identical over 8 bases. This TCR was sampled from a man aged 45 to 65 who had recovered from COVID-19. The CDR3 DNA is TGTGCCAGCACCACAAGCCCAGGGGGCAACTATGGCTACACCTTC. This gives the protein CASTTSPGGNYGYTF.